This T cell receptor (beta chain) was recovered during a study of technical replicates of blood from a handful of donors. TCRdb keeps only in-frame clones here, not all; method: immunoSEQ multiplex PCR. This sample carries over 70,000 clones, roughly 94% of them seen once, and the ten largest clones take under 0.5%. The CDR3 is made up of 19 amino acids. The V segment lost 4 bases and the J segment 0 bases; nucleotides outside the gene matches: 13. Germline loops: CDR1 SGHNT, CDR2 YYREEE (reference sequence). The clonotype originates from a human donor in good health. Sequencing was done on a sample of T cells isolated from PBMCs. The chain uses TRBV5-4 and TRBJ2-3, with TRBD2 matching over 11 bases. The CDR3 protein is CASSPFYSGRALSTDTQYF. CDR3 in DNA: TGTGCCAGCAGCCCTTTCTATAGCGGGAGGGCCCTCAGCACAGATACGCAGTATTTT.